The present T cell receptor (beta chain) was sequenced within a study of TIL therapy for anti-PD-1-resistant metastatic lung cancer. Across the whole study: Several tumors were EGFR-mutant and two were ALK-rearranged. By whole-exome sequencing, median non-synonymous tumor mutation burden was roughly 1.4 mutations per megabase.

Germline V gives CDR1 SGHRS, CDR2 YFSETQ. V lost 1 base, J lost 1 base, and 11 bases lay in between. This CDR3 is built from 16 residues. Time point described: pre-treatment sample, taken before nivolumab and TIL therapy. The immunoSEQ assay was v3. Libraries were prepared by immunoSEQ multiplex PCR; TCRdb keeps only in-frame clonotypes and omits some of them. The sample shows under 20,000 clones, about three quarters of them seen only once. V gene TRBV5-1 combines with J gene TRBJ2-2, with a tentative D call TRBD1 (6 bases). The receptor comes from a person between 25 and 80 years old with non-small cell lung cancer. The starting material was blood, obtained at baseline. The DNA of the CDR3 is TGCGCCAGCAGCTTGAATACAGGGAAGAACACCGGGGAGCTGTTTTTT. This encodes CASSLNTGKNTGELFF. Based on the CDR3 plus reference TRBV5-1 and TRBJ2-2, the full variable domain is KAGVTQTPRYLIKTRGQQVTLSCSPISGHRSVSWYQQTPGQGLQFLFEYFSETQRNKGNFPGRFSGRQFSNSRSEMNVSTLELGDSALYLCASSLNTGKNTGELFFGEGSRLTVL.